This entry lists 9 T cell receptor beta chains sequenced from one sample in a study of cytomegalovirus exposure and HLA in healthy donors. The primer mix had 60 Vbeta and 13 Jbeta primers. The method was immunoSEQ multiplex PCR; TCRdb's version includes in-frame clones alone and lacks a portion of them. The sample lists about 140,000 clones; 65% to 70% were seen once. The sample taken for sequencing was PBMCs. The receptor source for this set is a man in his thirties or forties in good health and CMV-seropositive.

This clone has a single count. This CDR3 reads CASSVGGQGSGANVLTF. CDR3 sequence (DNA): TGTGCCAGCAGCGTAGGGGGACAGGGTTCTGGGGCCAACGTCCTGACTTTC. V gene TRBV9 combines with J gene TRBJ2-6, with 9 bases lining up with TRBD1. The ends lost 0 bases at V and 1 base at J; junction bases unmatched: 2. The CDR3 is 17 amino acids. Germline V gene sequence: CDR1 SGDLS, CDR2 YYNGEE.

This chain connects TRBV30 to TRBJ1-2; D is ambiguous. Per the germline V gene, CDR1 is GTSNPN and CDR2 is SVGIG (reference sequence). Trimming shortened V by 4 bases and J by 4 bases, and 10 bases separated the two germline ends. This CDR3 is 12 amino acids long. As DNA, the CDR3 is TGTGCCTGGATAGGAGAGCGCTATGGCTACACCTTC. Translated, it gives CAWIGERYGYTF.

The CDR3 loop is CASNGLAVQETQYF. The CDR3 nucleotides are TGTGCCAGCAATGGACTAGCGGTTCAAGAGACCCAGTACTTC. The rearrangement joins TRBV2 to TRBJ2-5; 10 nucleotides line up with TRBD2. Germline trimming cut 7 bases from V and 2 bases from J; bases unmatched to any gene: 4. Germline CDR1 SNHLY, CDR2 FYNNEI. CDR3 length: 14 amino acids.

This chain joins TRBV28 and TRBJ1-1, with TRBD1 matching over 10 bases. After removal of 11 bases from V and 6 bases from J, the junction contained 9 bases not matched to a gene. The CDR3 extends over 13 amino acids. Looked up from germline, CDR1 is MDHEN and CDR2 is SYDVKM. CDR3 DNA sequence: TGTGCCGGGGGTGGGACAGGGGCTGCTGAAGCTTTCTTT. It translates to CAGGGTGAAEAFF.

The DNA of the CDR3 is TGTGCCAGCAGCCCGACCCCCGGGACAGCTGAAGCTTTCTTT. It specifies CASSPTPGTAEAFF. V usage is TRBV5-4 and J usage is TRBJ1-1, with 7 positions matching TRBD1. The CDR3 extends over 14 amino acids. After removal of 4 bases from V and 6 bases from J, the junction contained 9 bases not matched to a gene. Germline assignment: CDR1 SGHNT and CDR2 YYREEE (reference sequence).

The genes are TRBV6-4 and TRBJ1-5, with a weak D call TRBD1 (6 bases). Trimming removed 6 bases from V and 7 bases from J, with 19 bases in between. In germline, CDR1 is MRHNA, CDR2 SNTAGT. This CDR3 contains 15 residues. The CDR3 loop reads CASSPQGGEGQPQHF. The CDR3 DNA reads TGTGCCAGCAGCCCCCAAGGGGGGGAAGGCCAGCCCCAGCATTTT.

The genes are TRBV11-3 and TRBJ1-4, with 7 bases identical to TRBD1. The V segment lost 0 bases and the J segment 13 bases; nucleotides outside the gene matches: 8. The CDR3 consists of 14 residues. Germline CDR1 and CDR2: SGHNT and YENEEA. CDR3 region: CASSLDPTSGGLFF. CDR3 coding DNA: TGTGCCAGCAGCTTAGACCCCACATCAGGGGGACTGTTTTTT.

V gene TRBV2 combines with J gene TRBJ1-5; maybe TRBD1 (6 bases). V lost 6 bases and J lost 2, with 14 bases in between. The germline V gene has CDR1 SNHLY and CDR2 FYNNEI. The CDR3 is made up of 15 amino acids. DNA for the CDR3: TGTGCCAGCAGGGACACAGGGTCAGGCAATCAGCCCCAGCATTTT. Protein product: CASRDTGSGNQPQHF.

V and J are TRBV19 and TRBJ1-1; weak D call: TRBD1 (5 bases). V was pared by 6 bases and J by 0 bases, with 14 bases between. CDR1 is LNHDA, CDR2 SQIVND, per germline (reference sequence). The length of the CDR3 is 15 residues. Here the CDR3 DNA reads TGTGCCAGTAGATACGGGGGACTCTTGAACACTGAAGCTTTCTTT. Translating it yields CASRYGGLLNTEAFF.